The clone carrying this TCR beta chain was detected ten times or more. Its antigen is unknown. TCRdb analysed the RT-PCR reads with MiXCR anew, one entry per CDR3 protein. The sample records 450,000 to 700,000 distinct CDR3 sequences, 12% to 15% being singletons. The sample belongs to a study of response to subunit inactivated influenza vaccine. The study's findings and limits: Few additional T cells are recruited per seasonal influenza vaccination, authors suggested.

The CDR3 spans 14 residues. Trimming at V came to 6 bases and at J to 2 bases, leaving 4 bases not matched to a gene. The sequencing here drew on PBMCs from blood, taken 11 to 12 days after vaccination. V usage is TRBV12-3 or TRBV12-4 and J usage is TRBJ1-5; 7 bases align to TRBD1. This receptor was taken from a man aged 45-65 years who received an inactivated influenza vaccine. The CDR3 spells CASSSDRGNQPQHF. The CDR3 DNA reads TGTGCCAGCAGCTCAGACAGGGGCAATCAGCCCCAGCATTTT.